These 27 T cell receptor beta chains were sequenced from one sample in a study of T cells after yellow fever vaccination. Using its own MiXCR run on the 5' RACE reads, TCRdb lists one record per CDR3 protein. There are 350,000 to 450,000 distinct CDR3 sequences in the sample; 18% occur only once, and about 18% lies in the top ten. Material: PBMCs, obtained before the yellow fever booster vaccination. All receptors come from a man younger than 30 who received the YFV17D yellow fever vaccine.

This clonotype was seen a few times. V usage is TRBV5-1 and J usage is TRBJ2-6; TRBD1 aligns across 8 bases. V lost 4 bases and J lost 0; bases outside the gene matches: 9. Germline CDR1 reads SGHRS; CDR2 reads YFSETQ. The length of the CDR3 is 18 residues. CDR3 protein: CASSLGQVRYSGANVLTF. Here the CDR3 DNA reads TGCGCCAGCAGCCTGGGACAGGTCCGTTACTCTGGGGCCAACGTCCTGACTTTC.

Only a few counts were recorded for this clonotype. The J gene is TRBJ2-3, the V gene TRBV7-9; D not certain. Trimming left V 5 bases short and J 8 bases short, with 8 bases between. The germline V gene has CDR1 SEHNR and CDR2 FQNEAQ (reference sequence). The CDR3 runs 11 residues. The CDR3 sequence is CASSDIGTQYF. DNA of the CDR3: TGTGCCAGCAGCGACATTGGTACGCAGTATTTT.

This clonotype was detected a few times. This chain connects TRBV7-2 to TRBJ2-1; the match to TRBD2 covers 7 bases. This CDR3 is 14 amino acids long. Looked up from germline, CDR1 is SGHTA and CDR2 is FQGNSA. V was clipped by 2 bases and J by 8 bases; unmatched bases: 6. In DNA, the CDR3 is TGTGCCAGCAGCTTAAGAAGCGGGGAAGATGAGCAGTTCTTC. Translated, it gives CASSLRSGEDEQFF.

The chain recombines TRBV6-5 with TRBJ2-7; the match to TRBD2 covers 7 bases. Germline V gives CDR1 MNHEY, CDR2 SVGAGI. The CDR3 covers 16 residues. V lost 0 bases, J lost 0 bases, and 5 bases stayed unmatched. CDR3: CASSYSFGGSSYEQYF. DNA of the CDR3: TGTGCCAGCAGTTACTCTTTCGGGGGGAGCTCCTACGAGCAGTACTTC.

This clonotype came up many times. The chain recombines TRBV5-1 with TRBJ2-3; D is unclear. Germline V lookup: CDR1 SGHRS, CDR2 YFSETQ. The CDR3 extends over 13 amino acids. Trimming removed 0 bases from V and 4 bases from J, with 6 bases in between. This CDR3 is CASSLVAPDTQYF. The CDR3 DNA sequence: TGCGCCAGCAGCTTGGTGGCCCCAGATACGCAGTATTTT. Filled out from reference TRBV5-1 and TRBJ2-3, the complete variable domain reads KAGVTQTPRYLIKTRGQQVTLSCSPISGHRSVSWYQQTPGQGLQFLFEYFSETQRNKGNFPGRFSGRQFSNSRSEMNVSTLELGDSALYLCASSLVAPDTQYFGPGTRLTVL.

The chain uses TRBV5-5 and TRBJ1-1; D uncertain. CDR1 is SGHKS and CDR2 is YYEKEE in the germline V gene (reference sequence). The CDR3 sequence is 13 residues long. V shed 9 bases and J shed 0 bases, with 12 bases lying between them. In DNA, the CDR3 is TGTGCCACACCCACGGGATTGAACACTGAAGCTTTCTTT. Translation gives CATPTGLNTEAFF.

There are a few counts of this clonotype. CDR3 bases: TGTGCCAGCACACAGGGAGACTATGGCTACACCTTC. It codes for CASTQGDYGYTF. The J gene is TRBJ1-2, the V gene TRBV9; TRBD1 might be the D (6 bases). The CDR3 extends over 12 amino acids. The germline V gene encodes CDR1 SGDLS and CDR2 YYNGEE. Trimming shortened V by 6 bases and J by 3 bases, and 9 bases separated the two germline ends.

V is TRBV9 and J is TRBJ1-1; D uncertain. The ends were cut back, 4 bases at V and 5 bases at J, with 15 bases in the middle. Germline-derived CDR1 and CDR2 are SGDLS and YYNGEE. This CDR3 is built from 14 residues. The CDR3 spells CASSRDGPSTEAFF. CDR3 in DNA: TGTGCCAGCAGCAGAGACGGACCCTCGACTGAAGCTTTCTTT.

The chain carries TRBV7-3 and TRBJ2-5; D uncertain. Trimming removed 4 bases from V and 7 bases from J, with 13 bases in between. The germline V gene has CDR1 SGHTA and CDR2 FQGTGA. The CDR3 has 13 residues. The CDR3 loop is CASSSQAYGTQYF. Written as DNA, the CDR3 is TGTGCCAGCAGCTCCCAAGCCTATGGGACCCAGTACTTC.

This clonotype has only a few counts. The genes are TRBV4-1 and TRBJ1-1, with a tentative D call TRBD1 (5 bases). The germline V and J ends were trimmed by 4 bases and 1 base, with 13 bases remaining between them. The CDR3 is made up of 15 amino acids. Germline-derived CDR1 and CDR2 are MGHRA and YSYEKL. The DNA for the CDR3 is TGCGCCAGCAGCCTGCTTCTAAGGGGGAACACTGAAGCTTTCTTT. Its protein product is CASSLLLRGNTEAFF.

The chain employs TRBV25-1 and TRBJ2-5; no clear D. The V end was cut by 3 bases, the J end by 5 bases, with 13 bases between. The CDR3 covers 14 residues. Germline CDR1 MGHDK, CDR2 SYGVNS. The CDR3 protein is CASSDDTIGETQYF. The DNA for the CDR3 is TGTGCCAGCAGTGACGACACCATCGGGGAGACCCAGTACTTC.

The chain employs TRBV7-2 and TRBJ1-2, with D possibly TRBD1 on 5 matching bases. This CDR3 is built from 13 residues. Looked up from germline, CDR1 is SGHTA and CDR2 is FQGNSA. V shed 1 base and J shed 7 bases, with 10 bases lying between them. Here the CDR3 reads CASSLGGQVGYTF. The CDR3, as DNA: TGTGCCAGCAGCTTAGGGGGCCAGGTTGGCTACACCTTC.

This clonotype was detected a few times. This sequence joins TRBV12-3 or TRBV12-4 and TRBJ2-3; D remains unclear. This CDR3 has 17 amino acids. V lost 7 bases and J lost 0, with 20 bases in between. The CDR3 DNA sequence: TGTGCCAGCAAGGGTCTTCTTTTACAGCAAAGCACAGATACGCAGTATTTT. Amino acid sequence: CASKGLLLQQSTDTQYF.

V usage is TRBV20-1 and J usage is TRBJ2-3; maybe TRBD2 (5 bases). This CDR3 spans 14 amino acids. V shed 3 bases and J shed 5 bases, with 15 bases lying between them. Germline V CDR1 and CDR2: DFQATT, SNEGSKA (reference sequence). CDR3 DNA: TGCAGTGCTAGGCTACTAGATTCGGTAGATACGCAGTATTTT. It specifies CSARLLDSVDTQYF.

There are a few counts of this clonotype. The genes are TRBV5-1 and TRBJ1-2; perhaps TRBD1 as D (5 bases). The V end lost 5 bases, the J end lost 4 bases, and 12 bases lay between the germline ends. This CDR3 comprises 13 residues. Germline CDR1 SGHRS, CDR2 YFSETQ. CDR3: CASRQGGIYGYTF. CDR3 DNA sequence: TGCGCCAGCAGGCAGGGCGGAATCTATGGCTACACCTTC.

There are a few counts of this clonotype. An end of the junction differs from the germline gene, which may be a read error. Written as DNA, the CDR3 is TGTGCCATCAGCTTATACGATTACAATGAGCAGTTCTTC. Its protein product is CAISLYDYNEQFF. The J gene is TRBJ2-1, the V gene TRBV7-2; D unclear. CDR3 length equals 13 residues. Germline V gives CDR1 SGHTA, CDR2 FQGNSA.

The chain combines TRBV20-1 with TRBJ2-2; D might be TRBD2 (6 bases). V lost 4 bases and J 4 bases, leaving 16 bases between the germline ends. The germline CDR1 and CDR2 sequences are DFQATT and SNEGSKA (reference sequence). This CDR3 region has 15 residues. The CDR3 spells CSAISGEDPTGELFF. In DNA, the CDR3 is TGCAGTGCTATTTCGGGGGAAGACCCCACCGGGGAGCTGTTTTTT.

This clonotype was observed a few times. DNA of the CDR3: TGTGCCAGCAGCCCTCCGAATGGAGGGATCACCGGGGAGCTGTTTTTT. It encodes CASSPPNGGITGELFF. The rearrangement uses TRBV7-9 and TRBJ2-2, with D tentatively TRBD2 (6 bases). V was cut by 5 bases and J by 4 bases, with 17 bases left in between. The CDR3 contains 16 residues. Germline CDR1 and CDR2: SEHNR and FQNEAQ (reference sequence).

This clonotype turned up a few times. CDR3 in DNA: TGCAGTGCTAGATATGGAGCGCATTACGAGCAGTACGTC. The encoded protein is CSARYGAHYEQYV. The chain has TRBV20-1 and TRBJ2-7; D is unclear. In germline, CDR1 is DFQATT, CDR2 SNEGSKA (reference sequence). This CDR3 has 13 amino acids. The V end was cut by 2 bases, the J end by 4 bases, with 12 bases between.

This clonotype was counted only a few times. Here the CDR3 reads CASSPSPHSSTDTQYF. CDR3 DNA: TGTGCCAGCAGCCCAAGCCCCCACTCCTCCACAGATACGCAGTATTTT. The chain uses TRBV7-9 and TRBJ2-3; D gene ambiguous. The CDR3 totals 16 residues. Germline CDR1 and CDR2: SEHNR and FQNEAQ (reference sequence). Trimming removed 5 bases at V and 2 bases at J, with 17 bases between.

Points on this clonotype: At one end, the junction sequence differs from germline, possibly due to a read error. The chain carries TRBV4-2 and TRBJ2-3; D might be TRBD1 (6 bases). Germline V CDR1 and CDR2: LGHNA, YNFKEQ. This CDR3 spans 14 amino acids. In DNA, the CDR3 is TGTGCCAGCAGCCCTACAGGGACCACAGATACGCACTATTTT. Amino acids: CASSPTGTTDTHYF.

The chain recombines TRBV6-6 with TRBJ1-2; D gene uncertain. Per the germline V gene, CDR1 is MNHNY and CDR2 is SVGAGI (reference sequence). The CDR3 has 11 residues. The V end was cut by 4 bases, the J end by 8 bases, with 8 bases between. The CDR3 is CASSSLRGYTF. The CDR3 DNA reads as TGTGCCAGCAGTTCGCTTAGGGGCTACACCTTC.

The J gene is TRBJ1-6, the V gene TRBV6-5, with D unresolved. Trimming pared 0 bases from V and 0 bases from J, leaving 12 bases between. The germline gives CDR1 MNHEY, CDR2 SVGAGI. This CDR3 is 18 amino acids long. CDR3 nucleotides: TGTGCCAGCAGTTACTCCGGGGTCGGGGACTCCTATAATTCACCCCTCCACTTT. This sequence encodes CASSYSGVGDSYNSPLHF.

This clonotype was counted between two and nine times. V usage is TRBV11-2 and J usage is TRBJ2-1, with D perhaps assigned TRBD1 or TRBD2 (6 bases each). This CDR3 comprises 13 residues. Trimming removed 6 bases from V and 9 bases from J, with 15 bases in between. Germline V gene data show CDR1 as SGHAT and CDR2 as FQNNGV. The CDR3 region has the DNA TGTGCCAGCAGTCGAGGGGGGCAAAGTGAGCAGTTCTTC. Translated, it gives CASSRGGQSEQFF.

This sequence joins TRBV20-1 and TRBJ2-3, with D possibly matching TRBD2 (5 bases). The germline V gene encodes CDR1 DFQATT and CDR2 SNEGSKA (reference sequence). This CDR3 has 15 residues. Trimming took 4 bases from V and 1 from J, leaving 15 bases between them. DNA for the CDR3: TGCAGTGCTATCTCAACAAGGCGGGGCACAGATACGCAGTATTTT. Translated: CSAISTRRGTDTQYF.

This clonotype has a handful of counts. The rearrangement uses TRBV20-1 and TRBJ2-3, with D possibly TRBD2 on 5 matching bases. Trimming removed 0 bases at V and 0 bases at J, with 13 bases between. The V gene's germline CDR1 is DFQATT and CDR2 SNEGSKA (reference sequence). This CDR3 region has 16 residues. The CDR3: CSARDRTRTSTDTQYF. CDR3 DNA sequence: TGCAGTGCTAGAGATCGGACTCGAACTAGCACAGATACGCAGTATTTT.

This clonotype was recorded only once. The chain recombines TRBV5-4 with TRBJ2-3, with 9 bases lining up with TRBD2. V lost 0 bases to trimming and J lost 5 bases; unmatched junction nucleotides: 4. This CDR3 region has 15 residues. Germline loops: CDR1 SGHNT, CDR2 YYREEE (reference sequence). The CDR3 nucleotides are TGTGCCAGCAGCTTGGGACTAGCGGACAGAGATACGCAGTATTTT. As protein: CASSLGLADRDTQYF.